Below are 18 T cell receptor beta chains sequenced from a single sample in a study of neurological immune-mediated disorders. TCRdb reanalysed the 5' RACE reads using MiXCR and keeps one entry per CDR3 protein. The sample consists of about 41,000 distinct CDR3 sequences, 9.5% to 15% of them appearing once. Sequencing was performed on PBMCs. Receptors were obtained from a female donor in good health.

The CDR3 loop is CASSRAGTEGETQYF. As DNA, the CDR3 is TGTGCCAGCAGCCGGGCCGGGACTGAGGGGGAGACCCAGTACTTC. J is TRBJ2-5 and V is TRBV5-6; a weak D match, TRBD2 (6 bases). Looked up from germline, CDR1 is SGHDT and CDR2 is YYEEEE. There are 15 residues in the CDR3. Between the trimmed V and J ends, which lost 4 bases and 5 bases, there was a span of 18 bases.

This clonotype was seen repeatedly, ten times or more. The J gene is TRBJ2-7, the V gene TRBV7-6; no definite D call. The V end was cut by 4 bases, the J end by 5 bases, with 9 bases between. The CDR3 extends over 12 amino acids. CDR1 SGHVS and CDR2 FNYEAQ come from the germline V gene. The DNA of the CDR3 is TGTGCCAGCAGCTACCGAGCCCACGAGCAGTACTTC. Protein: CASSYRAHEQYF.

This clonotype was recorded at least ten times. The chain links TRBV12-3 or TRBV12-4 to TRBJ2-7; tentatively, D is TRBD2 (6 bases). The V end was cut by 7 bases, the J end by 6 bases, with 10 bases between. The CDR3 runs 11 residues. This CDR3 reads CASTPGGEQYF. The CDR3 region has the DNA TGTGCCAGCACCCCCGGGGGCGAGCAGTACTTC.

This clonotype was seen ten or more times. The gene calls are TRBV9 and TRBJ1-5; D might be TRBD1 (5 bases). V dropped 4 bases and J dropped 7 bases, with 15 bases sitting between them. Germline V lookup: CDR1 SGDLS, CDR2 YYNGEE. CDR3 length: 14 residues. CDR3 DNA sequence: TGTGCCAGCAGCCAGGGAGGAGGCGAGCAGCCCCAGCATTTT. It codes for CASSQGGGEQPQHF.

Worth noting for this clonotype: A read error may be the cause here, since a much bigger clone is one base away. The chain has TRBV3-1 and TRBJ2-7, with 9 nucleotides matching TRBD2. The CDR3 spans 15 residues. J gave up 4 bases and V 7 bases, and 11 bases lay outside the gene matches. The germline V gene has CDR1 LGHDT and CDR2 YNNKEL (reference sequence). The CDR3 loop reads CASNHSGGLAYEQYF. CDR3 nucleotide sequence: TGTGCCAGCAACCACTCAGGGGGACTAGCTTACGAGCAGTACTTC.

Ten or more counts support this clonotype. CDR3 sequence: CSVRGQVADEQYF. The CDR3 bases are TGCAGTGTCAGGGGACAGGTTGCCGACGAGCAGTACTTC. The chain links TRBV20-1 to TRBJ2-7; 8 bases match TRBD1. Unmatched junction bases numbered 10, after V lost 7 bases and J lost 5 bases. Germline-derived CDR1 and CDR2 are DFQATT and SNEGSKA (reference sequence). CDR3 size: 13 residues.

By sample share, this clonotype is medium-sized. The CDR3 DNA reads TGCAGCGCCCCGGACAGGAACCGACAGACTAGCACAGATACGCAGTATTTT. Protein product: CSAPDRNRQTSTDTQYF. The gene calls are TRBV29-1 and TRBJ2-3; the match to TRBD1 covers 7 bases. Germline values: CDR1 SQVTM, CDR2 ANQGSEA. The CDR3 has 17 amino acids. V was clipped by 7 bases and J by 0 bases; unmatched bases: 16.

The table lists this clonotype with many counts. CDR3 amino acids: CASSSEYASGTDTQYF. CDR3 nucleotide sequence: TGTGCCAGCAGCTCAGAGTACGCTAGCGGCACAGATACGCAGTATTTT. The V and J genes are TRBV7-9 and TRBJ2-3; TRBD2 might be the D (6 bases). The CDR3 extends over 16 amino acids. V was cut by 4 bases and J by 1 base, with 15 bases left in between. The germline CDR1 and CDR2 sequences are SEHNR and FQNEAQ (reference sequence).

Comments on this clonotype: Given a much more abundant clone one base away, this may be a read error. This chain uses TRBV7-3 with TRBJ2-2, with D perhaps matching TRBD1 or TRBD2 (5 bases each). The CDR3 sequence is 13 residues long. Germline V CDR1 and CDR2: SGHTA, FQGTGA. The CDR3 nucleotides read TGTGCCAGCAGCTCTTTAAGCACCGGGGACCTGTTTTTT. Amino acid sequence: CASSSLSTGDLFF.

This clonotype was found many times. This rearrangement joins TRBV2 to TRBJ2-1; 8 bases map to TRBD1. V shed 2 bases and J 3 bases; nucleotides not matched to a gene: 6. Germline V CDR1 and CDR2: SNHLY, FYNNEI. The CDR3 loop spans 16 amino acids. In nucleotides, the CDR3 is TGTGCCAGCAGTGAAAGGCGGACAGGGAACTACAATGAGCAGTTCTTC. It codes for CASSERRTGNYNEQFF.

This clonotype was detected many times. A much bigger clone sits one base away, suggesting this may be a read error. The CDR3 spells CVSSRVAETSYEQYF. CDR3 nucleotide sequence: TGTGTCAGCAGCCGAGTGGCGGAAACTTCCTACGAGCAGTACTTC. The chain carries TRBV3-1 and TRBJ2-7, with D unresolved. Germline CDR1 and CDR2: LGHDT and YNNKEL (reference sequence). The CDR3 is 15 residues long.

This clonotype was recorded many times. The V and J genes are TRBV27 and TRBJ2-1; D perhaps matches TRBD2 (6 bases). The CDR3 is made up of 16 amino acids. Trimming took 5 bases from V and 7 from J, leaving 21 bases between them. Germline V gene lookup returns CDR1 MNHEY and CDR2 SMNVEV (reference sequence). The CDR3 nucleotides read TGTGCCAGCAGTACCGCCGGGACTCGCCTTAGAAATGAGCAGTTCTTC. Amino acids: CASSTAGTRLRNEQFF.

The table lists this clonotype with many counts. CDR3 loop: CSGGEGLALHEQYF. DNA of the CDR3: TGCAGTGGAGGGGAGGGGCTAGCCTTGCACGAGCAGTACTTC. This chain uses TRBV20-1 with TRBJ2-7; 7 bases are shared with TRBD2. The CDR3 runs 14 residues. CDR1 and CDR2 (germline): DFQATT, SNEGSKA (reference sequence). V was pared by 7 bases and J by 5 bases, with 14 bases of the junction left unmatched.

There are many counts of this clonotype. This rearrangement joins TRBV10-3 to TRBJ2-3; 8 nucleotides agree with TRBD2. The CDR3 is 16 amino acids. The trim removed 3 bases at V and 7 bases at J, leaving 12 bases unmatched. CDR1 is ENHRY, CDR2 SYGVKD, per germline. For the CDR3, the DNA is TGTGCCATCAGTGAAGGGTGGCGGGGGGTCACGAATACGCAGTATTTT. It encodes CAISEGWRGVTNTQYF.

This clonotype was counted many times. The V gene is TRBV14, the J gene TRBJ2-3; D not certain. Trimming cost V 0 bases and J 8 bases, with 9 bases left between them. This CDR3 comprises 13 residues. Germline V gene lookup returns CDR1 SGHDN and CDR2 FVKESK. CDR3 in amino acids: CASSQETTGTQYF. The CDR3 DNA follows: TGTGCCAGCAGCCAAGAAACGACGGGTACGCAGTATTTT.

This clonotype was counted ten times or more. J is TRBJ2-1 and V is TRBV24-1; TRBD2 is a possible D gene (6 bases). The germline CDR1 and CDR2 sequences are KGHDR and SFDVKD. The CDR3 covers 16 residues. V lost 0 bases to trimming and J lost 5 bases, with 13 bases between them. CDR3 protein: CATSDLGGTVHNEQFF. The CDR3 nucleotides read TGTGCCACCAGTGATTTGGGCGGGACGGTCCACAATGAGCAGTTCTTC.

This clonotype was counted many times. The chain has TRBV10-2 and TRBJ2-7, with D hard to call. CDR1 WSHSY and CDR2 SAAADI come from the germline V gene. The V end was cut by 2 bases, the J end by 6 bases, with 11 bases between. The CDR3 is made up of 13 amino acids. The CDR3 sequence is CASSENDGREQYF. In DNA form, the CDR3 reads TGCGCCAGCAGTGAGAACGACGGTCGCGAGCAGTACTTC.

This clonotype was picked up many times. The junction departs from the called germline gene at one end, perhaps through a read error. The chain uses TRBV3-1 and TRBJ1-5; tentatively, D is TRBD1 (6 bases). Germline V gene lookup returns CDR1 LGHDT and CDR2 YNNKEL (reference sequence). The CDR3 runs to 14 residues. The CDR3 DNA sequence: TGTGCCAGCAGTCAAGACCCAGGGGCCCAGCCCCAGCATTTT. This encodes CASSQDPGAQPQHF. The complete variable domain, with remaining parts taken from reference TRBV3-1 and TRBJ1-5, reads DTAVSQTPKYLVTQMGNDKSIKCEQNLGHDTMYWYKQDSKKFLKIMFSYNNKELIINETVPNRFSPKSPDKAHLNLHINSLELGDSAVYFCASSQDPGAQPQHFGDGTRLSIL.